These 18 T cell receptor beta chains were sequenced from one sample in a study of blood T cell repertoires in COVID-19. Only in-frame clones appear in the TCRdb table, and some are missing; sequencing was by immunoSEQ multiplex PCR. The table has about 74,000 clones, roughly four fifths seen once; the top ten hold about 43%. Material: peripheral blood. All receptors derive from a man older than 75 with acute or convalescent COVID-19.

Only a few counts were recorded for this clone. CDR3 bases: TGTGCCAGCAGTGAAGCGCTTACTAGCGGGGGGTACAATGAGCAGTTCTTC. As protein: CASSEALTSGGYNEQFF. The gene calls are TRBV2 and TRBJ2-1; 12 positions agree with TRBD2. After removal of 0 bases from V and 4 bases from J, the junction contained 4 bases not matched to a gene. The V gene's germline CDR1 is SNHLY and CDR2 FYNNEI. The CDR3 length is 17 residues.

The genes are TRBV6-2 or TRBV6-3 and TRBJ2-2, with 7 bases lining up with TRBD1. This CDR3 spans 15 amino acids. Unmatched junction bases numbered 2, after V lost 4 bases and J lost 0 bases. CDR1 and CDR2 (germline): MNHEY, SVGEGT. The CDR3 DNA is TGTGCCAGCAGTTCCGGGACAGCGAACACCGGGGAGCTGTTTTTT. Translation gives CASSSGTANTGELFF.

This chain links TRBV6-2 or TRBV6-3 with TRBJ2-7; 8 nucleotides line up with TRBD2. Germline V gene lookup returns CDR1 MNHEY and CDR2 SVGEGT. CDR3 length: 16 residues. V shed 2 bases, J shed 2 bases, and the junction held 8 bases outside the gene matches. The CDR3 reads CASSYLRREDTYEQYF. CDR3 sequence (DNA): TGTGCCAGCAGTTACCTTCGGCGGGAGGACACCTACGAGCAGTACTTC.

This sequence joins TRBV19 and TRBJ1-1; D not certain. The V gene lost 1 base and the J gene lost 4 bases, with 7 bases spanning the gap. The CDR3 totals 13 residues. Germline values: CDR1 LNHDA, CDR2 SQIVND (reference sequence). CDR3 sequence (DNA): TGTGCCAGTAGTATAGTAGATGGCACTGAAGCTTTCTTT. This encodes CASSIVDGTEAFF.

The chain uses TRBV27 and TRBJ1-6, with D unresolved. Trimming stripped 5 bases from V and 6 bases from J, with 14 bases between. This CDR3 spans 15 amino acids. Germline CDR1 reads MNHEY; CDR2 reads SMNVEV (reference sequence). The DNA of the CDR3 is TGTGCCAGCAGTCGCCCGAGCGCCGGTAATTCACCCCTCCACTTT. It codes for CASSRPSAGNSPLHF.

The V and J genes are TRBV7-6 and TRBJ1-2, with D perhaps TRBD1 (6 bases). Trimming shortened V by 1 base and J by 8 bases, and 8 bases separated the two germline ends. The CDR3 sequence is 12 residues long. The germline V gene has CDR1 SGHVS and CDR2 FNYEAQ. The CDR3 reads CASSLGRGGYTF. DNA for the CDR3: TGTGCCAGCAGCTTAGGCAGGGGCGGCTACACCTTC.

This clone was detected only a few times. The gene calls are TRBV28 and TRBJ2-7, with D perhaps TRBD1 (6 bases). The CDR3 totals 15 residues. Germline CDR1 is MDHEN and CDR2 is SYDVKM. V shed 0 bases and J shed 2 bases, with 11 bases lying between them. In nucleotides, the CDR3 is TGTGCCAGCAGTTTATGGGACAGACCTACCTACGAGCAGTACTTC. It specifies CASSLWDRPTYEQYF.

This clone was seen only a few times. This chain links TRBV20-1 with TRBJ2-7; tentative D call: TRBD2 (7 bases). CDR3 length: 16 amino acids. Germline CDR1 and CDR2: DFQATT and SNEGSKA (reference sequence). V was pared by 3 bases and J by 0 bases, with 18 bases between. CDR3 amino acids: CSASPQGREPSYEQYF. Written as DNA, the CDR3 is TGCAGTGCTAGTCCCCAGGGGCGGGAGCCCTCCTACGAGCAGTACTTC.

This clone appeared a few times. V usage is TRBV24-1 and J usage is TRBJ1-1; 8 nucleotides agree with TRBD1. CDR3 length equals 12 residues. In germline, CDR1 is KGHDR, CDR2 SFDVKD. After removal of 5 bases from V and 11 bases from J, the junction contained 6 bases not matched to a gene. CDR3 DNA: TGTGCCACCAGTGGTCCAGGGGGCTGGGCTTTCTTT. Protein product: CATSGPGGWAFF.

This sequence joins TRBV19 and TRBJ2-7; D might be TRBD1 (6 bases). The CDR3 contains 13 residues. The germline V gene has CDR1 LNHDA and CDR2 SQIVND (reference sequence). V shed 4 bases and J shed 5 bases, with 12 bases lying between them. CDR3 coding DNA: TGTGCCAGTAGTAGAGGGGCAGGGGACGAGCAGTACTTC. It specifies CASSRGAGDEQYF.

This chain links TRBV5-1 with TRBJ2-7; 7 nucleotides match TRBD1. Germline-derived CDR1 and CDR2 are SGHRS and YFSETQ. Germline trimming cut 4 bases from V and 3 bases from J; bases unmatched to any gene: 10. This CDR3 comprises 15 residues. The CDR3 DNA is TGCGCCAGCAGCCTGGGTAGACAGGGCCTCTACGAGCAGTACTTC. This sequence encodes CASSLGRQGLYEQYF.

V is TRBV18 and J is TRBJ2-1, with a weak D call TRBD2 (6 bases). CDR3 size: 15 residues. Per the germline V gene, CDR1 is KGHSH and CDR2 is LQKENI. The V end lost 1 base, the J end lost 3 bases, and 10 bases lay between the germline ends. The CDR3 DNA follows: TGTGCCAGCTCACCACTGGGACTCGGCTACAATGAGCAGTTCTTC. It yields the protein CASSPLGLGYNEQFF.

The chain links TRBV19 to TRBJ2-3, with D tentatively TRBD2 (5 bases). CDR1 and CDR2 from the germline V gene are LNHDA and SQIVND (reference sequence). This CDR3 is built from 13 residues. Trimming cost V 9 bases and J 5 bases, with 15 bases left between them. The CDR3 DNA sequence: TGTGCCAGCCGGGTCTCCCGGGGAGATACGCAGTATTTT. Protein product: CASRVSRGDTQYF.

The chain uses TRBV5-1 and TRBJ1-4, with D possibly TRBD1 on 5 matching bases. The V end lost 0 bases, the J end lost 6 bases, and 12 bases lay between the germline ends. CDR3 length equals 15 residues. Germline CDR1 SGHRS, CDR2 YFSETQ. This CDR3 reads CASSLVGRADEKLFF. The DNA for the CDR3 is TGCGCCAGCAGCTTGGTGGGCAGGGCCGATGAAAAACTGTTTTTT.

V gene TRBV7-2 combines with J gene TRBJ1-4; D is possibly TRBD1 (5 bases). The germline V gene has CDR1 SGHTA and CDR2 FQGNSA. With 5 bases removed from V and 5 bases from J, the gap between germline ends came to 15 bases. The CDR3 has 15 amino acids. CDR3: CASSGNGGWNEKLFF. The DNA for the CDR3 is TGTGCCAGCAGCGGGAACGGGGGGTGGAATGAAAAACTGTTTTTT.

The CDR3 here is CAISPWDRANQPQHF. In nucleotides, the CDR3 is TGTGCCATCAGCCCTTGGGACAGGGCAAATCAGCCCCAGCATTTT. The genes are TRBV10-3 and TRBJ1-5; 9 bases agree with TRBD1. The CDR3 loop spans 15 amino acids. Germline CDR1 ENHRY, CDR2 SYGVKD. V dropped 6 bases and J dropped 4; count of bases not matched to a gene: 7.

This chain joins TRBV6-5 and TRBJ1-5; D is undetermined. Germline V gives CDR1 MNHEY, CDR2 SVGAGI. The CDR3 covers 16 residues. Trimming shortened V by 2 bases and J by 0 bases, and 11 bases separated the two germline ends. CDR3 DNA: TGTGCCAGCAGTTACCCCCCAGGTCATAGCAATCAGCCCCAGCATTTT. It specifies CASSYPPGHSNQPQHF.

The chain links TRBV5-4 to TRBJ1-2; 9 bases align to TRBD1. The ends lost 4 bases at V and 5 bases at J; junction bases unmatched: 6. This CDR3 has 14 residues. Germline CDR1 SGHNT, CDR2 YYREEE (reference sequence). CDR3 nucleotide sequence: TGTGCCAGCAGCCCGGGACAGGGCCGTTATGGCTACACCTTC. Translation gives CASSPGQGRYGYTF. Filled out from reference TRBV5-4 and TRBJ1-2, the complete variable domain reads ETGVTQSPTHLIKTRGQQVTLRCSSQSGHNTVSWYQQALGQGPQFIFQYYREEENGRGNFPPRFSGLQFPNYSSELNVNALELDDSALYLCASSPGQGRYGYTFGSGTRLTVV.